This T cell receptor beta chain stems from a study of PD-L1 blockade in urothelial cancer. Study summary: In the patient group, most of the roughly 30 were males with bladder-origin urothelial cancer. Samples came from 3 weeks, at the second dose, and 6 weeks into treatment. Study-wide results and caveats: Tumor-associated TCR clones expanded more in blood at 3 weeks in patients with durable benefit.

Sequenced by immunoSEQ multiplex PCR; TCRdb stores in-frame clones only, minus some. The sample holds 60,000 to 85,000 clones, 75% to 90% seen once. V gave up 3 bases and J gave up 0 bases; unmatched junction bases: 23. The CDR3 has 21 amino acids. Germline V lookup: CDR1 KGHSH, CDR2 LQKENI. A note on this clone: Antigen specificity is unknown.

The specimen was PBMCs, collected around atezolizumab (anti-PD-L1) treatment. This TCR was recovered from a woman in her seventies with urothelial cancer. The chain joins TRBV18 to TRBJ2-7; 7 bases are shared with TRBD1. CDR3 coding DNA: TGTGCCAGCTCACCTTCTAAACAGCAGGGACAGCCAACTAGTTTCTCCTACGAGCAGTACTTC. It specifies CASSPSKQQGQPTSFSYEQYF.